The clone carrying this TCR beta chain was picked up a small number of times. What it binds is not known. Sample barcodes were added at both library ends during cDNA synthesis. TCRdb reprocessed the 5' RACE reads with MiXCR, giving one entry per CDR3 protein. The sample carries 350,000 to 400,000 distinct CDR3 sequences, approximately 30% recorded once. The CDR3 loop spans 14 amino acids. With V trimmed by 6 bases and J by 4 bases, 7 bases remained unmatched. The source of the sample is a study of identical twins' blood T cells. General observations from the study: Each donor's most abundant TCRbeta clonotypes shared more CDR3 sequences with her twin than unrelated donors.

The sample consisted of PBMCs. The receptor's source is a woman aged 18-49 years in good health. This sequence joins TRBV12-3 or TRBV12-4 and TRBJ1-1, with 8 nucleotides matching TRBD1. As DNA, the CDR3 is TGTGCCAGCAGAGTACAGGGGGTGGGCACTGAAGCTTTCTTT. It yields the protein CASRVQGVGTEAFF.